This T cell receptor beta chain is drawn from a study of OX40 agonist ivuxolimab in advanced cancers. Germline CDR1 and CDR2: SNHLY and FYNNEI. V shed 6 bases and J shed 6 bases, with 8 bases lying between them. CDR3 length: 11 amino acids. TCRdb keeps only in-frame clones here, not all; method: immunoSEQ multiplex PCR. This sample has some 100,000 clones; 70% to 90% occur once, and the top ten carry roughly 2.1%. In this sample, this clone turned up a few times. J is TRBJ1-1 and V is TRBV2; no reliable D call. Source: CD4+ or CD8+ T cells sorted from blood, taken in a trial of the OX40 agonist ivuxolimab. The sequence derives from an adult with an advanced solid tumor such as melanoma, head and neck, liver or kidney cancer. This CDR3 is CASRREAEAFF. In DNA form, the CDR3 reads TGTGCCAGCAGGCGGGAGGCTGAAGCTTTCTTT.